This TCR beta chain is drawn from a study of Tregs in tolerant kidney transplant recipients. The overall study: The nonmyeloablative bone marrow transplants came from related graft donors, with transient mixed chimerism. Overall study results and limits: Changing PCR primers prevented nucleotide comparison between some patients' samples.

The CDR3 is 12 residues long. Germline assignment: CDR1 MRHNA and CDR2 SNTAGT. V was clipped by 0 bases and J by 8 bases, with 7 bases between them. Libraries were prepared by immunoSEQ multiplex PCR; TCRdb keeps only in-frame clonotypes and omits some of them. The sample has 95,000 to 120,000 clones, around 90% seen once; the top ten hold 0.34%. About this clone: The antigen remains undetermined.

The chain is built from TRBV6-4 and TRBJ1-2; D gene uncertain. This TCR came from a human donor who received a combined kidney and bone marrow transplant. The material was CD4+ T cells from blood, obtained before the transplant. The CDR3 DNA reads as TGTGCCAGCAGTGACTCCTTCGGGGGCTACACCTTC. It translates to CASSDSFGGYTF.